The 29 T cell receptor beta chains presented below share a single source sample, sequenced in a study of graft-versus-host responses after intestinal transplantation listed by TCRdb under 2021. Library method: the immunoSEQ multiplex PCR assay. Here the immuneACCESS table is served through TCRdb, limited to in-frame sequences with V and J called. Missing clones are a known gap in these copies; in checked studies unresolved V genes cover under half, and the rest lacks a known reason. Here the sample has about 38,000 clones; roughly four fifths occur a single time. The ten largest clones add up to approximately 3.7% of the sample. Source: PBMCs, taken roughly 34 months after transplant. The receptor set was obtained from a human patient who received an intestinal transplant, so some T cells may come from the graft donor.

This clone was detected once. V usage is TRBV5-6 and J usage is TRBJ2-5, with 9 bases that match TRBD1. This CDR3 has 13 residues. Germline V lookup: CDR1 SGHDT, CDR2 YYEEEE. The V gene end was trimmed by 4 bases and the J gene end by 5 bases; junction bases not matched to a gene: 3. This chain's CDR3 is CASSRDRAETQYF. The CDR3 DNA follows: TGTGCCAGCAGCCGGGACAGGGCTGAGACCCAGTACTTC. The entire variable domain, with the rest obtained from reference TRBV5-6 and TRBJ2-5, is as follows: DAGVTQSPTHLIKTRGQQVTLRCSPKSGHDTVSWYQQALGQGPQFIFQYYEEEERQRGNFPDRFSGHQFPNYSSELNVNALLLGDSALYLCASSRDRAETQYFGPGTRLLVL.

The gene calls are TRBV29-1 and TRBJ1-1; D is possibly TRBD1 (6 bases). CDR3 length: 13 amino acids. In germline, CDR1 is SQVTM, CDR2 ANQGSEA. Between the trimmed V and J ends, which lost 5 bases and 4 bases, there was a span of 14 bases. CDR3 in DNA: TGCAGCGTTACAGGGATGGGGGCCACTGAAGCTTTCTTT. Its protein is CSVTGMGATEAFF.

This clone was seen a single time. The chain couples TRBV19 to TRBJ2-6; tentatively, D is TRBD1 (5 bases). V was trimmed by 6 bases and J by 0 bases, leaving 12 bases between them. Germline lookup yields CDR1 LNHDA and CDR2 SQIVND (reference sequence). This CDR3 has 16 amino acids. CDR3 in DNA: TGTGCCAGTAGGATCGACAGCCTCTCTGGGGCCAACGTCCTGACTTTC. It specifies CASRIDSLSGANVLTF.

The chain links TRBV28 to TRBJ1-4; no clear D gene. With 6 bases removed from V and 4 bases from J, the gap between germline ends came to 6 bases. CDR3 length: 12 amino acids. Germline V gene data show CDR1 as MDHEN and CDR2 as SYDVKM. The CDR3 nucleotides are TGTGCCAGCAGGACGGTTAATGAAAAACTGTTTTTT. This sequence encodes CASRTVNEKLFF.

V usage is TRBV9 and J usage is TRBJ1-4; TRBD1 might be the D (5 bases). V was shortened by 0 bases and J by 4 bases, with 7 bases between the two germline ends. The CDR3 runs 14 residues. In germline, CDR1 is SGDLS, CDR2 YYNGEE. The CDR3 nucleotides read TGTGCCAGCAGCGTAGGGGGGATTAATGAAAAACTGTTTTTT. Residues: CASSVGGINEKLFF.

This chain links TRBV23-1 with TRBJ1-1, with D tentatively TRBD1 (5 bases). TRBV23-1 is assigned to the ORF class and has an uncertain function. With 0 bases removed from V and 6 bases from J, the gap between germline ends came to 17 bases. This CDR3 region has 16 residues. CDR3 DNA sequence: TGCGCCAGCAGTCAATCTTGGACATGGGCAGACCCTGAAGCTTTCTTT. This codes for CASSQSWTWADPEAFF.

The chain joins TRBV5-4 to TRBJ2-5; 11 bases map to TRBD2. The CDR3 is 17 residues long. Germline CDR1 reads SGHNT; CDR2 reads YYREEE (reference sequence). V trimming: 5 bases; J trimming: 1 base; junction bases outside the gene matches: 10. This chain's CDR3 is CASSSGGLAGGQETQYF. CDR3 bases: TGTGCCAGCAGTTCCGGAGGGCTAGCGGGGGGCCAAGAGACCCAGTACTTC.

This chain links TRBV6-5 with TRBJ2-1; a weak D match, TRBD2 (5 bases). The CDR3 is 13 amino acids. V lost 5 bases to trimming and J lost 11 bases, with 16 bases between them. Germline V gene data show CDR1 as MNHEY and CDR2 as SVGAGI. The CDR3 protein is CASSDYPQDQQFF. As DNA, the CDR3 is TGTGCCAGCAGTGACTACCCCCAGGATCAGCAGTTCTTC.

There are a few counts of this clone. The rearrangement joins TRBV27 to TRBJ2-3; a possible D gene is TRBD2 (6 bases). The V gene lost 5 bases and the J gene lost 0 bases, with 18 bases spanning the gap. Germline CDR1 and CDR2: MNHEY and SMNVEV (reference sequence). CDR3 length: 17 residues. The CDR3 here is CASSPRSGFLSTDTQYF. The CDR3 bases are TGTGCCAGCAGTCCCCGTAGCGGTTTCCTGAGCACAGATACGCAGTATTTT.

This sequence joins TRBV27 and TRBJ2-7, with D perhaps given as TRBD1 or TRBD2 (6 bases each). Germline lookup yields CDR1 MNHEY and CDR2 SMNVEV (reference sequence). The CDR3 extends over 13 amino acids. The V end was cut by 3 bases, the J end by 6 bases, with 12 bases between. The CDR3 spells CASSFGGRLEQYF. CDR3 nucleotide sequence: TGTGCCAGCAGTTTTGGGGGGCGTCTCGAGCAGTACTTC.

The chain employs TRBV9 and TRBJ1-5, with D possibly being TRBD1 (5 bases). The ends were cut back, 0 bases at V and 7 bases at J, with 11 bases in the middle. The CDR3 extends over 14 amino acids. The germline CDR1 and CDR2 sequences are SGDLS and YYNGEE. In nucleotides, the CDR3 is TGTGCCAGCAGCGTAGGGGCAGGGTTGCAGCCCCAGCATTTT. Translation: CASSVGAGLQPQHF. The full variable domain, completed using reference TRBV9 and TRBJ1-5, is DSGVTQTPKHLITATGQRVTLRCSPRSGDLSVYWYQQSLDQGLQFLIQYYNGEERAKGNILERFSAQQFPDLHSELNLSSLELGDSALYFCASSVGAGLQPQHFGDGTRLSIL.

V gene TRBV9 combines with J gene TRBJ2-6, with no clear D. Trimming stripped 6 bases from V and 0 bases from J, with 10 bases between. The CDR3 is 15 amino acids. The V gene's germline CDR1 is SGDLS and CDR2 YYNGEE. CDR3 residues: CASKSGNSGANVLTF. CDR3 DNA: TGTGCCAGCAAGTCTGGGAACTCTGGGGCCAACGTCCTGACTTTC.

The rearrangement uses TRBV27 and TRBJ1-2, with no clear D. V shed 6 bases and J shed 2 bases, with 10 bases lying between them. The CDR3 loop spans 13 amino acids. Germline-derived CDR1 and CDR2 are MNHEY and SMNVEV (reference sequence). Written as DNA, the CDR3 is TGTGCCAGCAGCGCCGCCGTCAACTATGGCTACACCTTC. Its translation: CASSAAVNYGYTF.

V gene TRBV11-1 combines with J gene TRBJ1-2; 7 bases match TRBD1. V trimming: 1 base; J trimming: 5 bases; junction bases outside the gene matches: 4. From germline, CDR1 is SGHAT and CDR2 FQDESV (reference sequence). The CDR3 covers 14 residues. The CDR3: CASSLDGTEYGYTF. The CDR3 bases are TGTGCCAGCAGCTTAGACGGGACAGAATATGGCTACACCTTC. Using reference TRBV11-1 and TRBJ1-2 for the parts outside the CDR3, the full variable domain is EAEVAQSPRYKITEKSQAVAFWCDPISGHATLYWYRQILGQGPELLVQFQDESVVDDSQLPKDRFSAERLKGVDSTLKIQPAELGDSAMYLCASSLDGTEYGYTFGSGTRLTVV.

The CDR3 region is CASRKQGDGELFF. CDR3 nucleotides: TGTGCCAGCAGAAAACAGGGAGACGGGGAGCTGTTTTTT. This chain connects TRBV6-1 to TRBJ2-2, with a tentative D call TRBD1 (6 bases). The V gene lost 6 bases and the J gene lost 7 bases, with 12 bases spanning the gap. CDR1 is MNHNS and CDR2 is SASEGT in the germline V gene. This CDR3 comprises 13 residues.

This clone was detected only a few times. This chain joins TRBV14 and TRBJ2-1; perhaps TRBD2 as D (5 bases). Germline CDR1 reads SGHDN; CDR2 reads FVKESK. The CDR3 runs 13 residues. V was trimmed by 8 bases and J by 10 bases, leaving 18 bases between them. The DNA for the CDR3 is TGTGCCAGCCGAGGAGGCTCCGGGCGGGAGCAGTTCTTC. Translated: CASRGGSGREQFF.

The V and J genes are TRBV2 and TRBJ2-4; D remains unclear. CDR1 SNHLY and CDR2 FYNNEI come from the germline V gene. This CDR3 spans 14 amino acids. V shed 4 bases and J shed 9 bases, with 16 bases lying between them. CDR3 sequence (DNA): TGTGCCAGCAGTGCACAGTCGGGCCCTGGCATTCAGTACTTC. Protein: CASSAQSGPGIQYF.

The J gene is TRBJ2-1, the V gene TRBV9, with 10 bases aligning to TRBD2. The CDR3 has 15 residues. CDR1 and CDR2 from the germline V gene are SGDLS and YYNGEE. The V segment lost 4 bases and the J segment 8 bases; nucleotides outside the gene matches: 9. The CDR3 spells CASSPPAAGGDEQFF. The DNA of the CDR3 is TGTGCCAGCAGCCCTCCGGCAGCGGGGGGGGATGAGCAGTTCTTC. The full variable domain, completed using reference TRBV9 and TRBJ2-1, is DSGVTQTPKHLITATGQRVTLRCSPRSGDLSVYWYQQSLDQGLQFLIQYYNGEERAKGNILERFSAQQFPDLHSELNLSSLELGDSALYFCASSPPAAGGDEQFFGPGTRLTVL.

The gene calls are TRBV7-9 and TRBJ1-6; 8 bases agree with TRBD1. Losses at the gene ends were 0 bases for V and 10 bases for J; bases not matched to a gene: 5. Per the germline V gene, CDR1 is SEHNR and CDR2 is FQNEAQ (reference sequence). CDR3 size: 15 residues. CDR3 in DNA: TGTGCCAGCAGCTTAGCGGGACAGGTCGGATCACCCCTCCACTTT. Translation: CASSLAGQVGSPLHF. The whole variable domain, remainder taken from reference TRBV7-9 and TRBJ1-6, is DTGVSQNPRHKITKRGQNVTFRCDPISEHNRLYWYRQTLGQGPEFLTYFQNEAQLEKSRLLSDRFSAERPKGSFSTLEIQRTEQGDSAMYLCASSLAGQVGSPLHFGNGTRLTVT.

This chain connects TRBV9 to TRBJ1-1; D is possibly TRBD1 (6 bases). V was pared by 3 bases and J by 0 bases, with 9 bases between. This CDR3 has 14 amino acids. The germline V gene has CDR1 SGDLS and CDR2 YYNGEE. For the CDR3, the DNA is TGTGCCAGCAGCGACAGGGCCGTGAACACTGAAGCTTTCTTT. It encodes CASSDRAVNTEAFF.

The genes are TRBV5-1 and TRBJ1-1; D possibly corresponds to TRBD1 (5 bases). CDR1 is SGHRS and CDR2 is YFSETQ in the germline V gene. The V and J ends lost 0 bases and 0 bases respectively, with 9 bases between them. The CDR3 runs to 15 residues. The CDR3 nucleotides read TGCGCCAGCAGCTTGGTAGCAGGGATGAACACTGAAGCTTTCTTT. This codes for CASSLVAGMNTEAFF.

CDR3 loop: CASSFPSGANTGELFF. The CDR3 DNA follows: TGTGCCAGCAGTTTTCCGTCGGGTGCGAACACCGGGGAGCTGTTTTTT. V is TRBV6-6 and J is TRBJ2-2; D is unresolved. This CDR3 is 16 amino acids long. Per the germline V gene, CDR1 is MNHNY and CDR2 is SVGAGI (reference sequence). V was pared by 4 bases and J by 0 bases, with 12 bases between.

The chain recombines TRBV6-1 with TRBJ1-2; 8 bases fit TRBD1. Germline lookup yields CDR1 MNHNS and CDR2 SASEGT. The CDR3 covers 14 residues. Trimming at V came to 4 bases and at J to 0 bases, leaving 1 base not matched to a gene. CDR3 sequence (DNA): TGTGCCAGCAGTGCAGGGGGCGCTAACTATGGCTACACCTTC. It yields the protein CASSAGGANYGYTF.

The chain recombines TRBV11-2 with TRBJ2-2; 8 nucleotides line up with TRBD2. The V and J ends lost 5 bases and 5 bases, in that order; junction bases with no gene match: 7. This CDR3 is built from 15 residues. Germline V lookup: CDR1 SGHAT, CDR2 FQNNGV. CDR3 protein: CASSMSGRRTGELFF. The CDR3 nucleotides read TGTGCCAGCAGCATGAGCGGGAGACGAACCGGGGAGCTGTTTTTT.

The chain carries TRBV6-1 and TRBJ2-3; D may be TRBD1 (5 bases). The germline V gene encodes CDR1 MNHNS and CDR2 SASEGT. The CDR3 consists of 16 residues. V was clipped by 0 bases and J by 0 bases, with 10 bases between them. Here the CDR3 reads CASSEAAGSSTDTQYF. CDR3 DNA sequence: TGTGCCAGCAGTGAAGCGGCAGGGTCTAGCACAGATACGCAGTATTTT.

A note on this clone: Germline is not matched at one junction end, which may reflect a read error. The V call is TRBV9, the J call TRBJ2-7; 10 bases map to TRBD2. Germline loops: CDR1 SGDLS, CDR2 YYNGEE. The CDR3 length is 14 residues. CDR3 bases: TGTGCCAGCAGCGCTAGCGGGAGCTCCGACGAGCAGTACTTC. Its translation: CASSASGSSDEQYF.

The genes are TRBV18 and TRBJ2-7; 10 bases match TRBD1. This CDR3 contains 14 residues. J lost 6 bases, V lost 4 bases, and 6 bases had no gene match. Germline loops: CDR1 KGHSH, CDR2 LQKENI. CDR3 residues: CASSHGTGEAEQYF. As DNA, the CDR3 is TGTGCCAGCTCACACGGGACAGGGGAGGCCGAGCAGTACTTC.

CDR3 sequence (DNA): TGTGCCAGCAGCCAAGAAGGGAGGATCTCCTACAATGAGCAGTTCTTC. This encodes CASSQEGRISYNEQFF. V usage is TRBV4-2 and J usage is TRBJ2-1; D is possibly TRBD2 (6 bases). Between the trimmed V and J ends, which lost 0 bases and 0 bases, there was a span of 9 bases. Per the germline V gene, CDR1 is LGHNA and CDR2 is YNFKEQ. The CDR3 runs to 16 residues.

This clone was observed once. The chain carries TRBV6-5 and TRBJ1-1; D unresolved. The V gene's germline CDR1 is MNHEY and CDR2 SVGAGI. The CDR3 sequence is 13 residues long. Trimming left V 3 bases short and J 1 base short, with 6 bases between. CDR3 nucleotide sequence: TGTGCCAGCAGTTATAACAGGAACACTGAAGCTTTCTTT. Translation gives CASSYNRNTEAFF.